These 13 T cell receptor beta chains came from one sample sequenced in a study of CD8 T cells in Susac syndrome. RNA, at about 0.5 to 1 ug, was reverse transcribed with random hexamers. TCRdb passed the immunoSEQ multiplex PCR reads through MiXCR, listing each CDR3 protein once. Altogether more than 200,000 distinct CDR3 sequences are present, 94% being singletons, with the ten largest covering approximately 0.15%. The sequencing sample was made of CD4+ T cells from PBMCs. Every receptor here comes from a human donor with Susac syndrome.

The CDR3 loop reads CASSESGGPLNGYTF. In nucleotides, the CDR3 is TGTGCCAGCAGTGAATCGGGGGGTCCTCTGAATGGCTACACCTTC. The chain has TRBV25-1 and TRBJ1-2, with D maybe TRBD1 (5 bases). The CDR3 extends over 15 amino acids. CDR1 and CDR2 (germline): MGHDK, SYGVNS. Trimming took off 1 base at V and 6 bases at J, with 15 bases between the two ends.

This chain uses TRBV29-1 with TRBJ1-2, with D unclear. V lost 5 bases and J lost 8, with 9 bases in between. The germline gives CDR1 SQVTM, CDR2 ANQGSEA. The CDR3 covers 10 residues. The CDR3 reads CSVWAGGYTF. In nucleotides, the CDR3 is TGCAGCGTTTGGGCCGGGGGCTACACCTTC.

The chain combines TRBV20-1 with TRBJ1-1; D unclear. The germline V and J ends were trimmed by 4 bases and 3 bases, with 9 bases remaining between them. The CDR3 has 12 residues. CDR1 DFQATT and CDR2 SNEGSKA come from the germline V gene (reference sequence). The CDR3 sequence: CSATPWDTEAFF. The CDR3 nucleotides are TGCAGTGCTACTCCATGGGACACTGAAGCTTTCTTT.

Only one count was recorded for this clonotype. The genes are TRBV30 and TRBJ1-5; D is undetermined. The germline CDR1 and CDR2 sequences are GTSNPN and SVGIG (reference sequence). This CDR3 contains 12 residues. V was trimmed by 0 bases and J by 3 bases, leaving 3 bases between them. The CDR3 DNA reads TGTGCCTGGAGTGTACACAATCAGCCCCAGCATTTT. Protein: CAWSVHNQPQHF.

This clonotype was observed a single time. The V gene is TRBV29-1, the J gene TRBJ1-2; 9 bases fit TRBD1. The CDR3 consists of 12 residues. V dropped 4 bases and J dropped 7; count of bases not matched to a gene: 4. CDR1 and CDR2 from the germline V gene are SQVTM and ANQGSEA. The CDR3 DNA reads TGCAGCGTTGTAACAGGGGGCTCTGGCTACACCTTC. Its translation is CSVVTGGSGYTF. The full variable domain, in which reference TRBV29-1 and TRBJ1-2 provide the parts outside the CDR3, is SAVISQKPSRDICQRGTSLTIQCQVDSQVTMMFWYRQQPGQSLTLIATANQGSEATYESGFVIDKFPISRPNLTFSTLTVSNMSPEDSSIYLCSVVTGGSGYTFGSGTRLTVV.

This clonotype was detected once. The chain uses TRBV6-5 and TRBJ1-2; 11 bases agree with TRBD1. CDR1 is MNHEY, CDR2 SVGAGI, per germline. V lost 0 bases to trimming and J lost 9 bases; unmatched junction nucleotides: 6. The CDR3 loop spans 15 amino acids. CDR3 nucleotide sequence: TGTGCCAGCAGTTACTCAGCGGGACAGGGGGAGAGCTACACCTTC. It codes for CASSYSAGQGESYTF.

This chain joins TRBV6-2 or TRBV6-3 and TRBJ1-2; D is perhaps TRBD1 (5 bases). CDR1 and CDR2 (germline): MNHEY, SVGEGT. This CDR3 comprises 12 residues. V was cut by 11 bases and J by 2 bases, with 12 bases left in between. The CDR3 DNA reads as TGTGCCGGGCAGACAGCGAACTATGGCTACACCTTC. Its translation: CAGQTANYGYTF.

The rearrangement uses TRBV19 and TRBJ2-2; D ambiguous. Germline-derived CDR1 and CDR2 are LNHDA and SQIVND (reference sequence). The V end was cut by 5 bases, the J end by 4 bases, with 8 bases between. CDR3 length: 13 amino acids. The CDR3 loop is CASSPSTTGELFF. CDR3 nucleotide sequence: TGTGCCAGTAGTCCAAGCACCACCGGGGAGCTGTTTTTT.

The chain combines TRBV7-3 with TRBJ2-7; 10 bases align to TRBD1. The CDR3 contains 15 residues. Germline V lookup: CDR1 SGHTA, CDR2 FQGTGA. The trim removed 6 bases at V and 0 bases at J, leaving 5 bases unmatched. CDR3 loop: CASSSGTGDSYEQYF. CDR3 DNA: TGTGCCAGCAGTTCTGGGACAGGGGACTCCTACGAGCAGTACTTC.

This rearrangement joins TRBV4-3 to TRBJ1-1; D not certain. The CDR3 spans 14 residues. Trimming stripped 1 base from V and 1 base from J, with 7 bases between. CDR1 is LGHNA, CDR2 YSLEER, per germline. CDR3 amino acids: CASSQVPENTEAFF. CDR3 coding DNA: TGCGCCAGCAGCCAAGTTCCGGAGAACACTGAAGCTTTCTTT.

This sequence joins TRBV28 and TRBJ2-7; D not certain. The CDR3 totals 11 residues. Germline CDR1 and CDR2: MDHEN and SYDVKM. V gave up 6 bases and J gave up 7 bases, with 10 bases separating them. The DNA for the CDR3 is TGTGCCAGCAGCGACCATCTGGAGCAGTACTTC. Translating gives CASSDHLEQYF.

The rearrangement uses TRBV29-1 and TRBJ2-7; D is undetermined. Trimming pared 1 base from V and 9 bases from J, leaving 10 bases between. This CDR3 comprises 11 residues. The germline V gene has CDR1 SQVTM and CDR2 ANQGSEA. Here the CDR3 reads CSVEVGRGQYF. DNA of the CDR3: TGCAGCGTTGAAGTCGGACGCGGGCAGTACTTC.

This chain links TRBV7-9 with TRBJ1-4; D is ambiguous. Trimming removed 0 bases at V and 0 bases at J, with 14 bases between. CDR1 and CDR2 (germline): SEHNR, FQNEAQ (reference sequence). CDR3 length equals 18 residues. The CDR3 loop reads CASSLAGFRAATNEKLFF. CDR3 sequence (DNA): TGTGCCAGCAGCTTAGCCGGGTTTAGGGCAGCAACTAATGAAAAACTGTTTTTT. Full variable domain (remainder filled in from reference TRBV7-9 and TRBJ1-4): DTGVSQNPRHKITKRGQNVTFRCDPISEHNRLYWYRQTLGQGPEFLTYFQNEAQLEKSRLLSDRFSAERPKGSFSTLEIQRTEQGDSAMYLCASSLAGFRAATNEKLFFGSGTQLSVL.